A single sample is the source of the 25 T cell receptor beta chains below, sequenced in a study of memory CD4+ T cells and cytomegalovirus serostatus. The sort gate was single viable CD3+CD4+CD8-CD45RO+ cells for memory CD4+ T cells. The protocol was immunoSEQ multiplex PCR, while the TCRdb copy is restricted to in-frame clones and leaves out a portion. The sample has over 60,000 clones; 60% to 80% are singletons. Sequencing used memory CD4+ T cells from blood. These TCRs come from an adult in good health and CMV-seronegative.

The chain carries TRBV19 and TRBJ1-2, with 8 bases matching TRBD1. Unmatched junction bases numbered 6, after V lost 2 bases and J lost 7 bases. Germline V gene data show CDR1 as LNHDA and CDR2 as SQIVND (reference sequence). The CDR3 covers 14 residues. CDR3 bases: TGTGCCAGTAGTATAAGCCAGGGGGCTGTTGGCTACACCTTC. Protein sequence: CASSISQGAVGYTF.

The DNA of the CDR3 is TGTGCCAGCAGCGACAGACCCCCCGGGACAGGGGCCTACGAGCAGTACTTC. Its translation is CASSDRPPGTGAYEQYF. The chain links TRBV27 to TRBJ2-7, with 10 bases lining up with TRBD1. This CDR3 spans 17 amino acids. Per the germline V gene, CDR1 is MNHEY and CDR2 is SMNVEV (reference sequence). V trimming: 6 bases; J trimming: 2 bases; junction bases outside the gene matches: 13.

This chain connects TRBV23-1 to TRBJ2-5; possibly TRBD1 or TRBD2 for D (5 bases each). TRBV23-1 is marked as an open reading frame, function uncertain. CDR3 length: 13 residues. V was shortened by 6 bases and J by 5 bases, with 13 bases between the two germline ends. This CDR3 is CASSRSGDETQYF. The CDR3 DNA sequence: TGCGCCAGCAGCCGTTCCGGGGACGAGACCCAGTACTTC.

The chain carries TRBV9 and TRBJ2-7, with 8 bases fitting TRBD1. The germline V gene has CDR1 SGDLS and CDR2 YYNGEE. The junction had 8 bases not matched to a gene; V was cut back by 4 bases and J by 2 bases. The CDR3 has 15 residues. The CDR3 sequence is CASSFRTGSTYEQYF. The CDR3 DNA reads TGTGCCAGCAGCTTTCGGACAGGGTCCACCTACGAGCAGTACTTC.

There are many counts of this clone. This chain joins TRBV5-4 and TRBJ1-4; TRBD1 matches at 8 bases. The CDR3 is made up of 15 amino acids. With 0 bases clipped from V and 6 bases from J, the junction kept 4 bases outside the gene matches. Germline lookup yields CDR1 SGHNT and CDR2 YYREEE (reference sequence). The CDR3 spells CASSLDGQGHEKLFF. The DNA of the CDR3 is TGTGCCAGCAGCTTGGACGGACAGGGTCATGAAAAACTGTTTTTT.

The chain uses TRBV5-5 and TRBJ1-2; D is ambiguous. Trimming removed 3 bases from V and 7 bases from J, with 22 bases in between. The CDR3 is 16 amino acids. CDR1 and CDR2 from the germline V gene are SGHKS and YYEKEE (reference sequence). In DNA form, the CDR3 reads TGTGCCAGCAGCTCCAATACCGGCCGGGATGGTAGTGGCTACACCTTC. Amino acids: CASSSNTGRDGSGYTF.

V gene TRBV29-1 combines with J gene TRBJ2-7, with 9 bases matching TRBD1. The CDR3 covers 16 residues. The V segment lost 6 bases and the J segment 4 bases; nucleotides outside the gene matches: 16. Germline V CDR1 and CDR2: SQVTM, ANQGSEA. DNA for the CDR3: TGCAGCGTGGAGGGGATTCCGGGACAGGGCAATTACGAGCAGTACTTC. This gives the protein CSVEGIPGQGNYEQYF.

The rearrangement joins TRBV5-6 to TRBJ2-3, with 10 bases lining up with TRBD2. The germline CDR1 and CDR2 sequences are SGHDT and YYEEEE. This CDR3 comprises 16 residues. V lost 4 bases and J lost 2; bases outside the gene matches: 7. The CDR3 spells CASSQLTSGFTDTQYF. DNA of the CDR3: TGTGCCAGCAGCCAACTGACTAGCGGGTTCACAGATACGCAGTATTTT. Full variable domain (outside the CDR3, taken from reference TRBV5-6 and TRBJ2-3): DAGVTQSPTHLIKTRGQQVTLRCSPKSGHDTVSWYQQALGQGPQFIFQYYEEEERQRGNFPDRFSGHQFPNYSSELNVNALLLGDSALYLCASSQLTSGFTDTQYFGPGTRLTVL.

V gene TRBV11-2 combines with J gene TRBJ1-1; D unresolved. V was cut by 5 bases and J by 1 base, with 8 bases left in between. Per germline, CDR1 SGHAT and CDR2 FQNNGV. The CDR3 extends over 13 amino acids. The DNA for the CDR3 is TGTGCCAGCAGCCTACGACGGAACACTGAAGCTTTCTTT. Translation gives CASSLRRNTEAFF. Full variable domain (remainder filled in from reference TRBV11-2 and TRBJ1-1): EAGVAQSPRYKIIEKRQSVAFWCNPISGHATLYWYQQILGQGPKLLIQFQNNGVVDDSQLPKDRFSAERLKGVDSTLKIQPAKLEDSAVYLCASSLRRNTEAFFGQGTRLTVV.

The genes are TRBV19 and TRBJ2-3, with 8 bases lining up with TRBD2. CDR3 length equals 17 residues. The V gene's germline CDR1 is LNHDA and CDR2 SQIVND (reference sequence). After removal of 5 bases from V and 0 bases from J, the junction contained 10 bases not matched to a gene. Here the CDR3 reads CASSRMRGASSTDTQYF. In nucleotides, the CDR3 is TGTGCCAGTAGTCGGATGCGGGGGGCTTCTAGCACAGATACGCAGTATTTT.

This chain uses TRBV4-2 with TRBJ2-1; 7 bases map to TRBD1. The CDR3 has 17 amino acids. Trimming took 2 bases from V and 0 from J; bases not matched to a gene: 7. Germline CDR1 is LGHNA and CDR2 is YNFKEQ. CDR3 amino acids: CASSQIGTASSYNEQFF. The CDR3 nucleotides read TGTGCCAGCAGCCAAATAGGGACAGCGAGCTCCTACAATGAGCAGTTCTTC.

V and J are TRBV5-1 and TRBJ2-7, with 7 bases aligning to TRBD1. This CDR3 spans 13 amino acids. The ends lost 4 bases at V and 3 bases at J; junction bases unmatched: 4. Germline V gives CDR1 SGHRS, CDR2 YFSETQ. The CDR3 nucleotides read TGCGCCAGCAGCCCGCAGGGGGACTACGAGCAGTACTTC. It translates to CASSPQGDYEQYF.

The CDR3 protein is CASSYSWTGPDQPQHF. As DNA, the CDR3 is TGTGCCAGCAGTTACTCTTGGACAGGGCCCGATCAGCCCCAGCATTTT. V is TRBV6-6 and J is TRBJ1-5, with 8 bases matching TRBD1. V lost 0 bases and J lost 5; bases outside the gene matches: 6. There are 16 residues in the CDR3. Germline V gene sequence: CDR1 MNHNY, CDR2 SVGAGI (reference sequence).

The chain has TRBV2 and TRBJ1-4; 11 nucleotides align to TRBD1. Trimming removed 5 bases from V and 7 bases from J; junction bases left unmatched: 12. CDR3 length: 17 residues. Germline values: CDR1 SNHLY, CDR2 FYNNEI. CDR3 sequence reads: CASSQGTGGQRGEKLFF. In nucleotides, the CDR3 is TGTGCCAGCAGTCAAGGGACAGGGGGTCAAAGGGGTGAAAAACTGTTTTTT. Based on the CDR3 plus reference TRBV2 and TRBJ1-4, the full variable domain is EPEVTQTPSHQVTQMGQEVILRCVPISNHLYFYWYRQILGQKVEFLVSFYNNEISEKSEIFDDQFSVERPDGSNFTLKIRSTKLEDSAMYFCASSQGTGGQRGEKLFFGSGTQLSVL.

In nucleotides, the CDR3 is TGTGCCAGCAGCTTAGATGGGGGGACGTTCTATGGCTACACCTTC. Its protein product is CASSLDGGTFYGYTF. The chain recombines TRBV11-2 with TRBJ1-2; a possible D gene is TRBD1 (5 bases). The CDR3 contains 15 residues. V lost 0 bases to trimming and J lost 4 bases, with 12 bases between them. Germline lookup yields CDR1 SGHAT and CDR2 FQNNGV.

To note about this clone: An end of the junction differs from the germline gene, which may be a read error. The V call is TRBV7-7, the J call TRBJ2-1; 8 bases match TRBD1. CDR3 length equals 14 residues. Germline CDR1 and CDR2: SSHAT and FNYEAQ (reference sequence). CDR3 nucleotides: TGTGCTAGCAGCCCTAGACAGGGGTTCAATGAGCAGTTCTTC. It encodes CASSPRQGFNEQFF. Full variable domain (outside the CDR3, taken from reference TRBV7-7 and TRBJ2-1): GAGVSQSPRYKVTKRGQDVTLRCDPISSHATLYWYQQALGQGPEFLTYFNYEAQPDKSGLPSDRFSAERPEGSISTLTIQRTEQRDSAMYRCASSPRQGFNEQFFGPGTRLTVL.

The chain links TRBV5-4 to TRBJ1-2, with 7 bases matching TRBD1. Trimming took 3 bases from V and 3 from J; bases not matched to a gene: 5. CDR3 size: 14 residues. The V gene's germline CDR1 is SGHNT and CDR2 YYREEE (reference sequence). CDR3 sequence reads: CASSSLGQDYGYTF. CDR3 coding DNA: TGTGCCAGCAGCTCCCTCGGACAGGACTATGGCTACACCTTC. The complete variable domain, with remaining parts taken from reference TRBV5-4 and TRBJ1-2, reads ETGVTQSPTHLIKTRGQQVTLRCSSQSGHNTVSWYQQALGQGPQFIFQYYREEENGRGNFPPRFSGLQFPNYSSELNVNALELDDSALYLCASSSLGQDYGYTFGSGTRLTVV.

In DNA form, the CDR3 reads TGTGCCAGCAGCCACCGACGGACAGGGGGTGAAGAGACCCAGTACTTC. It specifies CASSHRRTGGEETQYF. The chain joins TRBV5-4 to TRBJ2-5; TRBD1 agrees at 10 bases. CDR3 size: 16 residues. Germline V CDR1 and CDR2: SGHNT, YYREEE (reference sequence). V was clipped by 4 bases and J by 3 bases; unmatched bases: 9. The full variable domain, rest sourced from reference TRBV5-4 and TRBJ2-5, is ETGVTQSPTHLIKTRGQQVTLRCSSQSGHNTVSWYQQALGQGPQFIFQYYREEENGRGNFPPRFSGLQFPNYSSELNVNALELDDSALYLCASSHRRTGGEETQYFGPGTRLLVL.

There are a few counts of this clone. The chain joins TRBV27 to TRBJ2-1; D is uncertain. Per germline, CDR1 MNHEY and CDR2 SMNVEV (reference sequence). The CDR3 runs 12 residues. Deletions cut 6 bases from V and 7 bases from J, with 10 bases between. The CDR3 DNA sequence: TGTGCCAGCAGCACCATGGGGAATGAGCAGTTCTTC. This translates into CASSTMGNEQFF.

This clone was seen just once. The V call is TRBV10-3, the J call TRBJ2-1; 8 positions agree with TRBD2. Germline-derived CDR1 and CDR2 are ENHRY and SYGVKD. The CDR3 contains 15 residues. V gave up 2 bases and J gave up 5 bases; unmatched junction bases: 5. DNA for the CDR3: TGTGCCATCAGTGAGACTAGCGGCGGCCACAATGAGCAGTTCTTC. Translating it yields CAISETSGGHNEQFF.

This chain joins TRBV2 and TRBJ1-2, with no clear D. Per germline, CDR1 SNHLY and CDR2 FYNNEI. Trimming removed 8 bases from V and 8 bases from J, with 15 bases in between. This CDR3 has 12 residues. The chain's CDR3 is CASGSSGYGYTF. The DNA for the CDR3 is TGTGCCAGCGGGTCTTCTGGCTACGGCTACACCTTC. Combining the CDR3 with reference TRBV2 and TRBJ1-2 gives the whole variable domain EPEVTQTPSHQVTQMGQEVILRCVPISNHLYFYWYRQILGQKVEFLVSFYNNEISEKSEIFDDQFSVERPDGSNFTLKIRSTKLEDSAMYFCASGSSGYGYTFGSGTRLTVV.

This clone was seen a single time. V usage is TRBV7-9 and J usage is TRBJ2-5; TRBD1 matches at 9 bases. Germline V gives CDR1 SEHNR, CDR2 FQNEAQ (reference sequence). The V segment lost 4 bases and the J segment 5 bases; nucleotides outside the gene matches: 8. The CDR3 loop spans 15 amino acids. CDR3 coding DNA: TGTGCCAGCAGCTCACACACAGGGGGCGGGGAGACCCAGTACTTC. It yields the protein CASSSHTGGGETQYF.

The CDR3 bases are TGTGCCAGCAGCAAAGTTGGGAACACTGAAGCTTTCTTT. Translated: CASSKVGNTEAFF. This chain uses TRBV21-1 with TRBJ1-1. TRBV21-1 is a pseudogene. CDR3 length: 13 amino acids.

This chain links TRBV25-1 with TRBJ1-2; D call uncertain. The CDR3 is 15 amino acids. The V end was cut by 0 bases, the J end by 6 bases, with 14 bases between. CDR1 and CDR2 from the germline V gene are MGHDK and SYGVNS. The CDR3 DNA reads as TGTGCCAGCAGTGAATATCTGAGGGAACTTGATGGCTACACCTTC. It specifies CASSEYLRELDGYTF.

This clone has just a few counts. V is TRBV2 and J is TRBJ1-1; a possible D gene is TRBD1 (5 bases). CDR3 length: 13 amino acids. In germline, CDR1 is SNHLY, CDR2 FYNNEI. V shed 2 bases and J shed 5 bases, with 9 bases lying between them. The CDR3 reads CASSEQGWTEAFF. The CDR3 DNA reads as TGTGCCAGCAGTGAACAGGGTTGGACTGAAGCTTTCTTT.